One sample yielded the 29 T cell receptor beta chains listed below, sequenced in a study of regulatory T cells in long-lasting Graves disease. According to the study, TCR beta libraries were built with iRepertoire HTBI primers and CDR3-region Arm-PCR. TCRdb independently ran MiXCR on the multiplex PCR reads; one entry per CDR3 protein. Of 400,000 to 500,000 distinct CDR3 sequences in the sample, approximately 16% are singletons; the top ten hold around 10%. Indicated time point: newly diagnosed GD, antithyroid drugs for less than 3 months. PBMCs provided the RNA from which the TCR library was made. The sample was also reused in another study, on T cells in Graves' hyperthyroidism and ophthalmopathy.

The sequences come from peripheral blood mononuclear cells (PBMCs), collected at new diagnosis, from a patient treated with antithyroid drugs. These receptors originate from a woman in her twenties or thirties with Graves disease.

The table lists this clonotype with a few counts. The gene calls are TRBV29-1 and TRBJ2-1; 10 positions agree with TRBD2. After removal of 7 bases from V and 3 bases from J, the junction contained 6 bases not matched to a gene. The CDR3 is 14 residues long. From germline, CDR1 is SQVTM and CDR2 ANQGSEA. The CDR3 DNA follows: TGCAGCGCCTCGACTAGCGGGCGCTACAATGAGCAGTTCTTC. Its protein is CSASTSGRYNEQFF.

This clonotype was recorded many times. The rearrangement uses TRBV12-3 or TRBV12-4 and TRBJ2-2; a possible D gene is TRBD2 (6 bases). The CDR3 spans 17 residues. With 6 bases removed from V and 0 bases from J, the gap between germline ends came to 17 bases. CDR3 protein: CASSLGGRGANTGELFF. The CDR3 DNA is TGTGCCAGCAGCCTAGGCGGGCGGGGCGCGAACACCGGGGAGCTGTTTTTT.

The table lists this clonotype with a few counts. This chain uses TRBV4-3 with TRBJ2-7, with 12 positions matching TRBD2. Germline CDR1 reads LGHNA; CDR2 reads YSLEER. This CDR3 contains 12 residues. With 8 bases clipped from V and 6 bases from J, the junction kept 2 bases outside the gene matches. The CDR3 protein is CASLLAGGEQYF. CDR3 nucleotides: TGCGCCAGCTTACTAGCGGGAGGCGAGCAGTACTTC.

This clonotype appeared many times. The chain links TRBV4-1 to TRBJ1-6; weak D call: TRBD1 (5 bases). Trimming stripped 1 base from V and 12 bases from J, with 10 bases between. The CDR3 extends over 13 amino acids. Germline CDR1 MGHRA, CDR2 YSYEKL. CDR3 sequence (DNA): TGCGCCAGCAGCCAAGGGGACTTAGGACCCCTCCACTTT. This gives the protein CASSQGDLGPLHF.

This clonotype was seen a single time. Given a much more abundant clone one base away, this may be a read error. The rearrangement uses TRBV11-2 and TRBJ1-6; D is unclear. This CDR3 has 14 amino acids. The V gene's germline CDR1 is SGHAT and CDR2 FQNNGV. CDR3 sequence: CASSSSLGNSPPHF. CDR3 bases: TGTGCCAGCAGCTCATCCTTAGGGAATTCACCCCCCCACTTT.

The V call is TRBV7-8, the J call TRBJ1-1, with D uncertain. The germline V gene has CDR1 SGHVS and CDR2 FQNEAQ. This CDR3 contains 14 residues. V was pared by 5 bases and J by 3 bases, with 13 bases between. The CDR3, as DNA: TGTGCCAGCAGCCACCGGGATCCGTACACTGAAGCTTTCTTT. Translation gives CASSHRDPYTEAFF.

The CDR3 sequence: CASSPSGYNEQYF. CDR3 in DNA: TGTGCCAGCAGTCCTAGCGGATACAATGAGCAGTACTTC. The chain couples TRBV6-4 to TRBJ2-7; 7 bases are a match to TRBD2. V dropped 5 bases and J dropped 7; count of bases not matched to a gene: 8. The germline V gene encodes CDR1 MRHNA and CDR2 SNTAGT. This CDR3 region has 13 residues.

The sample holds many counts of this clonotype. CDR3 residues: CAWGPVTGAAFF. Written as DNA, the CDR3 is TGTGCCTGGGGCCCGGTGACAGGGGCCGCTTTCTTT. This chain uses TRBV30 with TRBJ1-1, with 8 bases aligning to TRBD1. Germline values: CDR1 GTSNPN, CDR2 SVGIG (reference sequence). This CDR3 is 12 amino acids long. V was pared by 5 bases and J by 11 bases, with 10 bases of the junction left unmatched.

This clonotype has a count of ten or more. The rearrangement joins TRBV7-2 to TRBJ2-7, with 8 bases that match TRBD2. CDR3 length: 16 residues. Germline loops: CDR1 SGHTA, CDR2 FQGNSA. V lost 2 bases and J lost 1; bases outside the gene matches: 7. CDR3 nucleotide sequence: TGTGCCAGCAGCTTAACAACTAGCGGCGGATCCTACGAGCAGTACTTC. It is translated as CASSLTTSGGSYEQYF.

This clonotype was detected ten times or more. This chain links TRBV20-1 with TRBJ2-3; D is undetermined. Germline V gives CDR1 DFQATT, CDR2 SNEGSKA (reference sequence). The CDR3 is made up of 15 amino acids. Trimming left V 0 bases short and J 2 bases short, with 12 bases between. The CDR3 loop is CSARENLYPTDTQYF. CDR3 bases: TGCAGTGCTAGAGAAAACCTCTACCCCACAGATACGCAGTATTTT.

V and J are TRBV12-3 or TRBV12-4 and TRBJ2-6; D perhaps matches TRBD1 (6 bases). There are 18 residues in the CDR3. V was pared by 6 bases and J by 0 bases, with 18 bases between. For the CDR3, the DNA is TGTGCCAGCAGCCCGACAGGATTTTTTTACTCTGGGGCCAACGTCCTGACTTTC. This sequence encodes CASSPTGFFYSGANVLTF.

This clonotype was detected ten times or more. V is TRBV28 and J is TRBJ2-1; TRBD1 or TRBD2 may be the D gene (5 bases each). V gave up 7 bases and J gave up 11 bases, with 15 bases separating them. The CDR3 covers 12 residues. The germline gives CDR1 MDHEN, CDR2 SYDVKM. The CDR3 nucleotides are TGTGCCAGCAATAAGGACCGGGGCCAGCAGTTCTTC. It specifies CASNKDRGQQFF.

This clonotype appeared many times. The V call is TRBV12-3 or TRBV12-4, the J call TRBJ2-3, with D hard to call. Trimming pared 4 bases from V and 5 bases from J, leaving 7 bases between. This CDR3 contains 12 residues. In nucleotides, the CDR3 is TGTGCCAGCAGTTCGGATGGAGATACGCAGTATTTT. It translates to CASSSDGDTQYF.

This clonotype was seen a handful of times. The chain uses TRBV20-1 and TRBJ2-1; unclear D gene. CDR3 length equals 11 residues. V was pared by 3 bases and J by 10 bases, with 10 bases between. CDR1 is DFQATT, CDR2 SNEGSKA, per germline (reference sequence). The CDR3 DNA reads as TGCAGTGCTAGGCCTCTGGCCGAGCAGTTCTTC. This codes for CSARPLAEQFF.

This clonotype was counted a few times. The chain joins TRBV7-6 to TRBJ2-1; possibly TRBD2 for D (6 bases). Germline V gene lookup returns CDR1 SGHVS and CDR2 FNYEAQ. V was trimmed by 5 bases and J by 9 bases, leaving 23 bases between them. CDR3 length: 16 residues. The CDR3 sequence is CASSAQPGTRGGEQFF. The CDR3 DNA reads as TGTGCCAGCAGCGCCCAACCCGGGACTCGGGGAGGTGAGCAGTTCTTC.

As concerns this clonotype: A read error is possible here, since a much larger clone lies one base away. V usage is TRBV18 and J usage is TRBJ2-1, with TRBD1 as a possible D gene (6 bases). The germline V gene encodes CDR1 KGHSH and CDR2 LQKENI. The CDR3 runs to 13 residues. The CDR3 loop is CASSPGTFNEQLF. CDR3 coding DNA: TGTGCCAGCTCACCGGGGACATTTAATGAGCAGCTCTTC.

This clonotype has at least ten counts. The chain is built from TRBV20-1 and TRBJ2-7; TRBD1 matches 8 bases. Germline lookup yields CDR1 DFQATT and CDR2 SNEGSKA (reference sequence). The CDR3 totals 14 residues. J gave up 5 bases and V 5 bases, and 11 bases lay outside the gene matches. CDR3 in DNA: TGCAGTGCTCCCCACCCCGCAGGGGGCAACGAGCAGTACTTC. Encoded protein: CSAPHPAGGNEQYF.

Of note for this clonotype: The conserved phenylalanine or tryptophan is not found at the CDR3 terminus, so this likely reflects a read error. The chain has TRBV30 and TRBJ1-6; tentatively, D is TRBD1 (6 bases). The CDR3 contains 16 residues. V was pared by 3 bases and J by 10 bases, with 22 bases between. Germline assignment: CDR1 GTSNPN and CDR2 SVGIG (reference sequence). In nucleotides, the CDR3 is TGTGCCTGGAGAGGTCGTCGGGGGGAGAGGGGGTCACCCCTCCACCTT. Protein: CAWRGRRGERGSPLHL.

This clonotype was seen repeatedly, ten times or more. The V gene is TRBV28, the J gene TRBJ2-3, with 7 nucleotides matching TRBD2. The length of the CDR3 is 16 residues. The germline gives CDR1 MDHEN, CDR2 SYDVKM. With 1 base clipped from V and 3 bases from J, the junction kept 7 bases outside the gene matches. The CDR3 loop reads CASSLLGGGSTDTQYF. In nucleotides, the CDR3 is TGTGCCAGCAGTTTATTGGGGGGAGGGAGTACAGATACGCAGTATTTT.

The chain carries TRBV2 and TRBJ1-5; unclear D gene. This CDR3 comprises 14 residues. V was pared by 8 bases and J by 5 bases, with 16 bases between. In germline, CDR1 is SNHLY, CDR2 FYNNEI. The CDR3 coding sequence is TGTGCCAGCCATGCCCTAGGAGATGATCAGCCCCAGCATTTT. Translating gives CASHALGDDQPQHF. The full variable domain, in which reference TRBV2 and TRBJ1-5 provide the parts outside the CDR3, is EPEVTQTPSHQVTQMGQEVILRCVPISNHLYFYWYRQILGQKVEFLVSFYNNEISEKSEIFDDQFSVERPDGSNFTLKIRSTKLEDSAMYFCASHALGDDQPQHFGDGTRLSIL.

The rearrangement joins TRBV7-9 to TRBJ1-5; D ambiguous. The CDR3 has 13 amino acids. V was cut by 5 bases and J by 5 bases, with 10 bases left in between. The germline CDR1 and CDR2 sequences are SEHNR and FQNEAQ (reference sequence). CDR3 protein: CASSPSPDQPQHF. CDR3 DNA: TGTGCCAGCAGCCCTTCCCCCGATCAGCCCCAGCATTTT.

This chain joins TRBV5-1 and TRBJ2-1; 9 positions match TRBD1. J was trimmed by 0 bases and V by 4 bases; bases with no gene match: 8. This CDR3 comprises 17 residues. Germline loops: CDR1 SGHRS, CDR2 YFSETQ. The CDR3 DNA is TGCGCCAGCAGCCAGTTGGTGGGACAGGGCTCCTACAATGAGCAGTTCTTC. This codes for CASSQLVGQGSYNEQFF.

There are a few counts of this clonotype. This chain links TRBV6-1 with TRBJ2-7; D not resolved. Trimming took 8 bases from V and 6 from J, leaving 8 bases between them. Germline CDR1 reads MNHNS; CDR2 reads SASEGT. The CDR3 loop spans 10 amino acids. The chain's CDR3 is CASGDREQYF. CDR3 in DNA: TGTGCCAGCGGAGATCGCGAGCAGTACTTC.

In this sample, this clonotype turned up many times. V gene TRBV6-2 or TRBV6-3 combines with J gene TRBJ2-1, with a tentative D call TRBD2 (5 bases). V was clipped by 6 bases and J by 4 bases, with 10 bases between them. The germline CDR1 and CDR2 sequences are MNHEY and SVGEGT. The CDR3 is 13 residues long. CDR3 protein: CASSFGKYNEQFF. In DNA form, the CDR3 reads TGTGCCAGCAGCTTCGGGAAATACAATGAGCAGTTCTTC.

This clonotype has ten or more counts. The J gene is TRBJ1-1, the V gene TRBV12-3 or TRBV12-4; tentatively, D is TRBD1 (5 bases). CDR3 length: 15 amino acids. V was pared by 1 base and J by 12 bases, with 21 bases between. CDR3 protein: CASSLVGRDRGYPFF. The CDR3 region has the DNA TGTGCCAGCAGTTTAGTGGGCAGGGACCGGGGATATCCTTTCTTT.

This clonotype was found many times. The chain has TRBV7-2 and TRBJ1-4; a weak D match, TRBD1 (6 bases). The CDR3 runs to 15 residues. CDR1 and CDR2 from the germline V gene are SGHTA and FQGNSA. Trimming left V 6 bases short and J 6 bases short, with 17 bases between. DNA for the CDR3: TGTGCCAGCAGTCCCTGGGGGCTTGCGCATGAAAAACTGTTTTTT. Translated: CASSPWGLAHEKLFF.

This clonotype came up many times. This chain's CDR3 is CASRNRGLTYEQYF. CDR3 bases: TGTGCCAGCAGGAACAGGGGATTAACCTACGAGCAGTACTTC. This chain connects TRBV28 to TRBJ2-7, with 7 positions matching TRBD1. CDR1 is MDHEN and CDR2 is SYDVKM in the germline V gene. V gave up 6 bases and J gave up 2 bases; unmatched junction bases: 7. The CDR3 loop spans 14 amino acids. Looking up the rest from reference TRBV28 and TRBJ2-7 gives the full variable domain: DVKVTQSSRYLVKRTGEKVFLECVQDMDHENMFWYRQDPGLGLRLIYFSYDVKMKEKGDIPEGYSVSREKKERFSLILESASTNQTSMYLCASRNRGLTYEQYFGPGTRLTVT.

This clonotype was counted at least ten times. The gene calls are TRBV12-3 or TRBV12-4 and TRBJ1-1, with D tentatively TRBD1 (6 bases). This CDR3 has 15 amino acids. V dropped 4 bases and J dropped 0 bases, with 12 bases sitting between them. The CDR3 nucleotides are TGTGCCAGCAGTTCAGGGGAGCTAATGAACACTGAAGCTTTCTTT. It translates to CASSSGELMNTEAFF.

This clonotype was seen ten or more times. The J gene is TRBJ2-7, the V gene TRBV11-2, with a weak D call TRBD1 (5 bases). CDR1 is SGHAT and CDR2 is FQNNGV in the germline V gene. The V end lost 0 bases, the J end lost 5 bases, and 14 bases lay between the germline ends. This CDR3 region has 15 residues. The CDR3 bases are TGTGCCAGCAGCTTAGACGGCAGGGAAGTCCACGAGCAGTACTTC. Its translation: CASSLDGREVHEQYF.